The 2 T cell receptor beta chains reported below all come from one sample, sequenced in a study of shared clonotypes between healthy human individuals. The protocol was immunoSEQ multiplex PCR, while the TCRdb copy is restricted to in-frame clones and leaves out a portion. The table records 450,000 to 650,000 clones, just over 75% of them present only once. Sequencing used PBMCs. The receptors come from a woman in her 40s in good health. Some clones in this sample may be carry-over from other donors' samples.

The chain has TRBV7-2 and TRBJ1-4, with D possibly TRBD1 on 6 matching bases. Germline V gene data show CDR1 as SGHTA and CDR2 as FQGNSA. The CDR3 runs to 15 residues. Between the trimmed V and J ends, which lost 4 bases and 8 bases, there was a span of 17 bases. CDR3 sequence reads: CASSSPGQTKEKLFF. CDR3 sequence (DNA): TGTGCCAGCAGCTCCCCGGGACAAACCAAGGAAAAACTGTTTTTT.

Comments on this clone: The same CDR3 is also encoded by other DNA sequences in this sample. This sequence joins TRBV20-1 and TRBJ2-7; D gene ambiguous. Looked up from germline, CDR1 is DFQATT and CDR2 is SNEGSKA (reference sequence). The CDR3 totals 11 residues. V lost 1 base and J lost 4, with 5 bases in between. The CDR3 loop is CSARGIYEQYF. The CDR3 bases are TGCAGTGCTAGAGGAATATACGAGCAGTACTTC.